This passage covers 27 T cell receptor beta chains from one sample sequenced in a study of blood T cell repertoires in COVID-19. Clones were sequenced by immunoSEQ multiplex PCR, and TCRdb holds only the in-frame ones, with some missing. This table has fewer than 400,000 clones, almost 90% appearing once. Sample: peripheral blood. The receptors stem from a woman younger than 45 with COVID-19, enrolled during active disease.

To note about this clone: At one boundary the junction diverges from the germline segment, which might be a read error. The chain carries TRBV25-1 and TRBJ2-7, with TRBD1 matching over 7 bases. Per germline, CDR1 MGHDK and CDR2 SYGVNS. This CDR3 is built from 14 residues. The CDR3: CASSEYFSPDRRFF. The CDR3, as DNA: TGTGCCAGCAGTGAATATTTTTCCCCGGACAGGCGATTCTTC.

This clone was detected only once. V usage is TRBV6-5 and J usage is TRBJ1-2; D may be TRBD1 (5 bases). V was pared by 2 bases and J by 4 bases, with 8 bases between. The V gene's germline CDR1 is MNHEY and CDR2 SVGAGI. The CDR3 totals 13 residues. CDR3 bases: TGTGCCAGCAGTTACGGAGACAGCTATGGCTACACCTTC. Its translation: CASSYGDSYGYTF.

The chain joins TRBV5-5 to TRBJ2-2, with 7 bases matching TRBD2. Germline CDR1 SGHKS, CDR2 YYEKEE (reference sequence). This CDR3 region has 15 residues. V trimming: 6 bases; J trimming: 5 bases; junction bases outside the gene matches: 10. CDR3 region: CASNPSGTGTGELFF. The DNA of the CDR3 is TGTGCCAGCAACCCAAGCGGGACGGGGACCGGGGAGCTGTTTTTT.

The chain carries TRBV28 and TRBJ2-3; 7 bases match TRBD1. The CDR3 is made up of 15 amino acids. J was trimmed by 2 bases and V by 6 bases; bases with no gene match: 8. CDR1 and CDR2 from the germline V gene are MDHEN and SYDVKM. CDR3 sequence: CASSPTGQPTDTQYF. CDR3 sequence (DNA): TGTGCCAGCAGCCCGACAGGGCAGCCCACAGATACGCAGTATTTT.

This chain uses TRBV19 with TRBJ1-2; TRBD1 might be the D (5 bases). This CDR3 region has 17 residues. V gave up 8 bases and J gave up 1 base, with 23 bases separating them. Germline V gene data show CDR1 as LNHDA and CDR2 as SQIVND (reference sequence). The CDR3, as DNA: TGTGCCAGTCATCGGGGGACGGCTGGATTACTTAACTATGGCTACACCTTC. Its translation: CASHRGTAGLLNYGYTF.

This chain joins TRBV2 and TRBJ2-7; weak D call: TRBD2 (5 bases). The CDR3 runs 13 residues. V shed 5 bases and J shed 6 bases, with 14 bases lying between them. Germline values: CDR1 SNHLY, CDR2 FYNNEI. In DNA, the CDR3 is TGTGCCAGCAGTTTCGGGGTTGAGAGCGAGCAGTACTTC. As protein: CASSFGVESEQYF. Variable domain in full (rest from reference TRBV2 and TRBJ2-7): EPEVTQTPSHQVTQMGQEVILRCVPISNHLYFYWYRQILGQKVEFLVSFYNNEISEKSEIFDDQFSVERPDGSNFTLKIRSTKLEDSAMYFCASSFGVESEQYFGPGTRLTVT.

The genes are TRBV21-1 and TRBJ1-5; TRBD1 is the table's D call and was not checked against the DNA. TRBV21-1 is flagged as a pseudogene. The CDR3 has 16 residues. The CDR3 here is CASSLTGDPRDQPQHF. The CDR3 DNA reads TGTGCCAGCAGTTTAACAGGGGACCCGAGGGATCAGCCCCAGCATTTT.

This chain connects TRBV11-2 to TRBJ1-3; 7 bases are shared with TRBD1. The germline CDR1 and CDR2 sequences are SGHAT and FQNNGV. J was trimmed by 0 bases and V by 3 bases; bases with no gene match: 2. The CDR3 spans 15 residues. In DNA form, the CDR3 reads TGTGCCAGCAGCTTCGACAGGGACTCTGGAAACACCATATATTTT. Translating it yields CASSFDRDSGNTIYF.

The chain joins TRBV7-9 to TRBJ2-5, with D perhaps matching TRBD2 (5 bases). Deletions cut 5 bases from V and 0 bases from J, with 16 bases between. The length of the CDR3 is 16 residues. CDR1 and CDR2 (germline): SEHNR, FQNEAQ (reference sequence). The CDR3 spells CASSGRGRAYQETQYF. The CDR3 coding sequence is TGTGCCAGCAGCGGGAGAGGCCGGGCCTACCAAGAGACCCAGTACTTC.

This chain uses TRBV5-1 with TRBJ1-2, with D tentatively TRBD1 (5 bases). Trimming pared 4 bases from V and 3 bases from J, leaving 13 bases between. Germline V lookup: CDR1 SGHRS, CDR2 YFSETQ. This CDR3 has 14 amino acids. The CDR3 sequence: CASSPAGGDYGYTF. CDR3 nucleotides: TGCGCCAGCAGCCCGGCCGGGGGTGACTATGGCTACACCTTC.

The chain joins TRBV27 to TRBJ2-1; the match to TRBD2 covers 8 bases. The J segment lost 7 bases and the V segment lost 7 bases, leaving 9 bases of the junction unmatched. This CDR3 comprises 14 residues. The germline CDR1 and CDR2 sequences are MNHEY and SMNVEV (reference sequence). In nucleotides, the CDR3 is TGTGCCAGCATCCCAGCGGGAGCCTGGAATGAGCAGTTCTTC. This translates into CASIPAGAWNEQFF.

Comments on this clone: Other DNA sequences from this sample encode an identical CDR3 as well. V is TRBV18 and J is TRBJ2-1; TRBD1 aligns across 7 bases. Trimming cost V 2 bases and J 4 bases; bases outside gene matches: 5. CDR1 and CDR2 (germline): KGHSH, LQKENI. This CDR3 region has 15 residues. CDR3 in amino acids: CASSPRTGSYNEQFF. CDR3 sequence (DNA): TGTGCCAGCTCACCAAGGACAGGATCGTACAATGAGCAGTTCTTC.

Only a few counts were recorded for this clone. CDR3 sequence reads: CASSSAGTLGQNTQYF. The CDR3 bases are TGTGCCAGTAGTTCCGCCGGGACTTTAGGACAAAATACGCAGTATTTT. This sequence joins TRBV19 and TRBJ2-3; maybe TRBD2 (6 bases). This CDR3 spans 16 amino acids. CDR1 and CDR2 (germline): LNHDA, SQIVND (reference sequence). V lost 5 bases and J lost 7, with 22 bases in between.

The chain has TRBV10-3 and TRBJ2-1; D may be TRBD2 (5 bases). The germline CDR1 and CDR2 sequences are ENHRY and SYGVKD. CDR3 length: 17 amino acids. With 0 bases removed from V and 1 base from J, the gap between germline ends came to 13 bases. CDR3 coding DNA: TGTGCCATCAGTGAGTCGCTTCTGAGGAGGTCCTACAATGAGCAGTTCTTC. It yields the protein CAISESLLRRSYNEQFF.

The chain recombines TRBV28 with TRBJ1-1; maybe TRBD1 (6 bases). V lost 8 bases and J 2 bases, leaving 18 bases between the germline ends. The CDR3 is 15 amino acids. Germline values: CDR1 MDHEN, CDR2 SYDVKM. The CDR3 protein is CASAPPRGQNTEAFF. As DNA, the CDR3 is TGTGCCAGCGCCCCCCCAAGGGGACAAAACACTGAAGCTTTCTTT.

As to this clone: This same CDR3 is encoded by further DNA sequences in the sample. The V gene is TRBV29-1, the J gene TRBJ1-2; 9 bases are a match to TRBD1. In germline, CDR1 is SQVTM, CDR2 ANQGSEA. The V gene end was trimmed by 6 bases and the J gene end by 1 base; junction bases not matched to a gene: 3. The CDR3 is 13 residues long. The CDR3 DNA is TGCAGCGTCAGACAGGGGGATAACTATGGCTACACCTTC. It codes for CSVRQGDNYGYTF.

The rearrangement joins TRBV3-1 (or the pseudogene TRBV3-2) to TRBJ1-3, with D unresolved. Germline assignment: CDR1 LGHDT and CDR2 YNNKEL (reference sequence). CDR3 length: 13 residues. V lost 4 bases and J 7 bases, leaving 11 bases between the germline ends. The CDR3 nucleotides are TGTGCCAGCAGCCGGGCAGAAGTGAACACCATATATTTT. Its translation is CASSRAEVNTIYF.

V and J are TRBV5-1 and TRBJ2-7; 10 bases match TRBD2. The CDR3 runs to 15 residues. V shed 3 bases, J shed 4 bases, and the junction held 7 bases outside the gene matches. Per the germline V gene, CDR1 is SGHRS and CDR2 is YFSETQ. This chain's CDR3 is CASSSEAGGGYEQYF. Here the CDR3 DNA reads TGCGCCAGCAGCTCAGAAGCGGGAGGGGGTTACGAGCAGTACTTC.

The V gene is TRBV5-5, the J gene TRBJ1-3, with a weak D call TRBD1 (5 bases). The CDR3 totals 14 residues. Trimming cost V 4 bases and J 2 bases, with 10 bases left between them. The V gene's germline CDR1 is SGHKS and CDR2 YYEKEE (reference sequence). CDR3 residues: CASSPPTAGNTIYF. DNA of the CDR3: TGTGCCAGCAGCCCCCCGACAGCTGGAAACACCATATATTTT. The entire variable domain, with the rest obtained from reference TRBV5-5 and TRBJ1-3, is as follows: DAGVTQSPTHLIKTRGQQVTLRCSPISGHKSVSWYQQVLGQGPQFIFQYYEKEERGRGNFPDRFSARQFPNYSSELNVNALLLGDSALYLCASSPPTAGNTIYFGEGSWLTVV.

In DNA, the CDR3 is TGTGCCAGCAGCTTAGGTCCCAGAGCCCTACTATGGGAGCAGTACTTC. Translated, it gives CASSLGPRALLWEQYF. V is TRBV7-9 and J is TRBJ2-7; no clear D. V gave up 1 base and J gave up 7 bases, with 20 bases separating them. Germline V gene data show CDR1 as SEHNR and CDR2 as FQNEAQ (reference sequence). This CDR3 has 16 residues.

J is TRBJ2-3 and V is TRBV30; D is possibly TRBD2 (5 bases). Trimming took off 0 bases at V and 2 bases at J, with 12 bases between the two ends. The CDR3 extends over 15 amino acids. Germline CDR1 is GTSNPN and CDR2 is SVGIG (reference sequence). CDR3 nucleotide sequence: TGTGCCTGGAGTGTAGGCGGCGGGTACACAGATACGCAGTATTTT. Translation: CAWSVGGGYTDTQYF.

The chain joins TRBV12-3 or TRBV12-4 to TRBJ1-1; tentative D call: TRBD1 (6 bases). CDR3 length: 11 amino acids. V lost 5 bases and J lost 8, with 9 bases in between. The CDR3 is CASSTGLEAFF. The DNA of the CDR3 is TGTGCCAGCAGTACAGGGTTGGAAGCTTTCTTT.

The chain employs TRBV13 and TRBJ2-2, with a weak D call TRBD2 (5 bases). In germline, CDR1 is PRHDT, CDR2 FYEKMQ (reference sequence). Trimming took 5 bases from V and 3 from J, leaving 19 bases between them. The CDR3 loop spans 17 amino acids. Here the CDR3 reads CASSLLGGEGDTGELFF. CDR3 DNA sequence: TGTGCCAGCAGCCTGTTGGGTGGAGAGGGAGACACCGGGGAGCTGTTTTTT.

The chain has TRBV6-6 and TRBJ2-7, with TRBD1 as a possible D gene (5 bases). V was clipped by 6 bases and J by 0 bases, with 12 bases between them. Per germline, CDR1 MNHNY and CDR2 SVGAGI (reference sequence). The length of the CDR3 is 14 residues. The DNA of the CDR3 is TGTGCCAGCAGCTCAGCCGACAGCTCCTACGAGCAGTACTTC. Its protein product is CASSSADSSYEQYF.

Only one count was recorded for this clone. The chain recombines TRBV5-6 with TRBJ2-7; tentative D call: TRBD1 (6 bases). Looked up from germline, CDR1 is SGHDT and CDR2 is YYEEEE. Deletions cut 0 bases from V and 4 bases from J, with 11 bases between. The CDR3 covers 14 residues. The CDR3 region has the DNA TGTGCCAGCAGCTTGGTCCCAGGGGAGTACGAGCAGTACTTC. This sequence encodes CASSLVPGEYEQYF.

V and J are TRBV19 and TRBJ1-1; D is ambiguous. Trimming removed 4 bases at V and 5 bases at J, with 11 bases between. The CDR3 totals 13 residues. The germline V gene encodes CDR1 LNHDA and CDR2 SQIVND (reference sequence). CDR3 loop: CASSSGRETEAFF. CDR3 coding DNA: TGTGCCAGTAGTAGCGGGCGGGAAACTGAAGCTTTCTTT.

The gene calls are TRBV19 and TRBJ2-1; D might be TRBD2 (5 bases). V lost 0 bases, J lost 10 bases, and 16 bases lay in between. Germline loops: CDR1 LNHDA, CDR2 SQIVND (reference sequence). This CDR3 spans 15 amino acids. CDR3 nucleotide sequence: TGTGCCAGTAGTATAGATCGTGGCGGGTATGGGGAGCAGTTCTTC. Protein: CASSIDRGGYGEQFF. Together with reference TRBV19 and TRBJ2-1, the CDR3 gives the full variable domain: DGGITQSPKYLFRKEGQNVTLSCEQNLNHDAMYWYRQDPGQGLRLIYYSQIVNDFQKGDIAEGYSVSREKKESFPLTVTSAQKNPTAFYLCASSIDRGGYGEQFFGPGTRLTVL.